Sequencing of this TCR beta chain was carried out in a study of cytomegalovirus exposure and HLA in healthy donors. Study-wide results and limits: The TCR clusters that emerged in the first cohort tended, a later analysis found, to co-occur in the roughly 130 validation repertoires. Specificity of three CMV-associated chains for CMV antigens was verified in vitro. The study listed under 200 cytomegalovirus-associated TCR beta chains.

The CDR3 contains 15 residues. V was pared by 5 bases and J by 2 bases, with 8 bases of the junction left unmatched. CDR1 and CDR2 from the germline V gene are SGHNT and YYREEE (reference sequence). Details on this clone: The antigen remains undetermined.

Libraries were prepared by immunoSEQ multiplex PCR; TCRdb keeps only in-frame clonotypes and omits some of them. The sample has about 110,000 clones, 85% to 90% seen once. The origin of this receptor is a woman aged 25 to 45 in good health and CMV-seropositive. This rearrangement joins TRBV5-4 to TRBJ2-7; 9 bases fit TRBD1. The sequencing input was PBMCs. This chain's CDR3 is CASSFTTGGTYEQYF. CDR3 in DNA: TGTGCCAGCAGTTTCACTACAGGGGGCACCTACGAGCAGTACTTC.